This entry lists 19 T cell receptor beta chains sequenced from one sample in a study of identical twins. TCRdb analysed the 5' RACE reads with MiXCR anew, one entry per CDR3 protein. The sample has some 570,000 distinct CDR3 sequences; 20% to 25% are singletons. Another study also made use of these data, one on yellow fever vaccine responses in identical twins.

The sequenced sample was CD4+ T cells sorted from blood. Every receptor here comes from a woman under 30 in good health.

This sequence joins TRBV4-1 and TRBJ2-1, with 13 bases fitting TRBD2. Trimming at V came to 0 bases and at J to 8 bases, leaving 10 bases not matched to a gene. Germline V gives CDR1 MGHRA, CDR2 YSYEKL. The CDR3 consists of 18 residues. CDR3 in DNA: TGCGCCAGCAGCCAAGATCGAATGACTAGCGGGAGGTACGATGAGCAGTTCTTC. As protein: CASSQDRMTSGRYDEQFF.

The chain carries TRBV2 and TRBJ1-5; D is unresolved. CDR3 size: 13 residues. Per the germline V gene, CDR1 is SNHLY and CDR2 is FYNNEI. Trimming stripped 4 bases from V and 7 bases from J, with 11 bases between. CDR3 in amino acids: CASSVWSEQPQHF. The CDR3 nucleotides are TGTGCCAGCAGTGTATGGAGTGAACAGCCCCAGCATTTT.

The chain is built from TRBV20-1 and TRBJ2-3; 10 positions match TRBD2. V trimming: 1 base; J trimming: 0 bases; junction bases outside the gene matches: 4. Germline V gene sequence: CDR1 DFQATT, CDR2 SNEGSKA (reference sequence). The CDR3 sequence is 16 residues long. The CDR3: CSARALAGDSTDTQYF. In DNA form, the CDR3 reads TGCAGTGCTAGAGCCCTAGCGGGGGATAGCACAGATACGCAGTATTTT.

This clonotype was seen at least ten times. The chain is built from TRBV2 and TRBJ2-1; no clear D gene. The CDR3 extends over 13 amino acids. CDR1 is SNHLY, CDR2 FYNNEI, per germline. V shed 6 bases and J shed 15 bases, with 21 bases lying between them. The CDR3 sequence: CASSATENILRFF. Written as DNA, the CDR3 is TGTGCCAGCAGCGCAACGGAGAACATATTGCGGTTCTTC.

This clonotype was counted a few times. The V gene is TRBV7-2, the J gene TRBJ2-1; D unclear. The CDR3 is 14 amino acids. V shed 1 base and J shed 6 bases, with 10 bases lying between them. Germline V gene data show CDR1 as SGHTA and CDR2 as FQGNSA. The CDR3 spells CASSLGSSPNEQFF. The CDR3, as DNA: TGTGCCAGCAGCTTAGGTAGTAGTCCCAATGAGCAGTTCTTC. Full variable domain (remainder filled in from reference TRBV7-2 and TRBJ2-1): GAGVSQSPSNKVTEKGKDVELRCDPISGHTALYWYRQSLGQGLEFLIYFQGNSAPDKSGLPSDRFSAERTGGSVSTLTIQRTQQEDSAVYLCASSLGSSPNEQFFGPGTRLTVL.

The chain carries TRBV10-3 and TRBJ2-5, with a weak D call TRBD2 (5 bases). The CDR3 runs to 15 residues. V shed 0 bases and J shed 7 bases, with 15 bases lying between them. CDR1 and CDR2 from the germline V gene are ENHRY and SYGVKD. CDR3 coding DNA: TGTGCCATCAGTGAGTCGAGGGCTACTTACGGGACCCAGTACTTC. The encoded protein is CAISESRATYGTQYF.

This clonotype was detected ten times or more. The chain uses TRBV7-2 and TRBJ2-3; 8 positions agree with TRBD2. The length of the CDR3 is 15 residues. CDR1 and CDR2 (germline): SGHTA, FQGNSA. With 3 bases clipped from V and 3 bases from J, the junction kept 5 bases outside the gene matches. The CDR3 sequence: CASSLGLGGTDTQYF. The CDR3 DNA sequence: TGTGCCAGCAGCTTGGGACTAGGGGGTACAGATACGCAGTATTTT.

This rearrangement joins TRBV28 to TRBJ2-1; TRBD2 might be the D (6 bases). This CDR3 spans 12 amino acids. The germline CDR1 and CDR2 sequences are MDHEN and SYDVKM. V lost 6 bases and J 5 bases, leaving 8 bases between the germline ends. The CDR3 DNA reads as TGTGCCAGCAGGGGACTTAACAATGAGCAGTTCTTC. This encodes CASRGLNNEQFF.

The chain is built from TRBV7-8 and TRBJ2-5; no clear D. Trimming left V 6 bases short and J 12 bases short, with 11 bases between. CDR1 is SGHVS, CDR2 FQNEAQ, per germline. This CDR3 spans 10 amino acids. CDR3 nucleotide sequence: TGTGCCAGCAGTATCCCTCTGGAGTACTTC. Amino acid sequence: CASSIPLEYF. Full variable domain (missing parts from reference TRBV7-8 and TRBJ2-5): GAGVSQSPRYKVAKRGQDVALRCDPISGHVSLFWYQQALGQGPEFLTYFQNEAQLDKSGLPSDRFFAERPEGSVSTLKIQRTQQEDSAVYLCASSIPLEYFGPGTRLLVL.

The chain couples TRBV20-1 to TRBJ1-2; D might be TRBD1 (5 bases). CDR1 DFQATT and CDR2 SNEGSKA come from the germline V gene (reference sequence). Trimming shortened V by 0 bases and J by 4 bases, and 12 bases separated the two germline ends. This CDR3 spans 14 amino acids. In DNA form, the CDR3 reads TGCAGTGCTAGAGATCCGGACACCCTCTATGGCTACACCTTC. This translates into CSARDPDTLYGYTF.

This clonotype has ten or more counts. This sequence joins TRBV20-1 and TRBJ1-1, with D uncertain. The CDR3 contains 13 residues. CDR1 DFQATT and CDR2 SNEGSKA come from the germline V gene (reference sequence). The CDR3 protein is CRPTEGGDTEAFF. CDR3 in DNA: TGCAGGCCTACCGAGGGTGGGGACACTGAAGCTTTCTTT.

This clonotype was counted only a few times. This chain uses TRBV10-3 with TRBJ2-1; TRBD2 agrees at 14 bases. The V and J ends lost 7 bases and 4 bases, in that order; junction bases with no gene match: 3. Germline assignment: CDR1 ENHRY and CDR2 SYGVKD. The CDR3 runs to 15 residues. The CDR3 loop reads CAIKTSGGEYNEQFF. CDR3 DNA: TGTGCCATCAAGACTAGCGGGGGGGAATACAATGAGCAGTTCTTC.

In its sample, this clonotype was seen a few times. This rearrangement joins TRBV3-1 to TRBJ2-2; 7 positions match TRBD2. This CDR3 has 17 amino acids. V lost 3 bases, J lost 5 bases, and 12 bases stayed unmatched. Looked up from germline, CDR1 is LGHDT and CDR2 is YNNKEL (reference sequence). The DNA of the CDR3 is TGTGCCAGCAGCCATCCCCGTCTGGCGGGAGAAACCGGGGAGCTGTTTTTT. Translation gives CASSHPRLAGETGELFF.

In this sample, this clonotype turned up many times. The genes are TRBV12-3 or TRBV12-4 and TRBJ2-1; 10 positions match TRBD2. J was trimmed by 3 bases and V by 8 bases; bases with no gene match: 7. The length of the CDR3 is 15 residues. The CDR3 coding sequence is TGTGCCAGCTCTAGCGGGAGTATGCACTACAATGAGCAGTTCTTC. Translating gives CASSSGSMHYNEQFF.

The chain employs TRBV12-3 or TRBV12-4 and TRBJ1-2; 7 bases are a match to TRBD1. The V segment lost 6 bases and the J segment 0 bases; nucleotides outside the gene matches: 10. The CDR3 is 16 amino acids. The CDR3 sequence: CASSPWTGRPNYGYTF. As DNA, the CDR3 is TGTGCCAGCAGCCCTTGGACAGGACGACCTAACTATGGCTACACCTTC.

This clonotype was picked up a small number of times. The chain links TRBV20-1 to TRBJ2-5; D is ambiguous. In germline, CDR1 is DFQATT, CDR2 SNEGSKA (reference sequence). The CDR3 totals 12 residues. Deletions cut 4 bases from V and 5 bases from J, with 11 bases between. The CDR3 DNA follows: TGCAGTGCTACACCAGTGGGGGAGACCCAGTACTTC. Its protein product is CSATPVGETQYF.

The rearrangement links TRBV5-1 to TRBJ2-1, with TRBD1 identical over 7 bases. The V gene's germline CDR1 is SGHRS and CDR2 YFSETQ. V was pared by 0 bases and J by 6 bases, with 6 bases of the junction left unmatched. CDR3 length: 15 amino acids. CDR3 sequence: CASSLGGTAGNEQFF. As DNA, the CDR3 is TGCGCCAGCAGCTTGGGAGGGACAGCTGGCAATGAGCAGTTCTTC.

This clonotype was detected a few times. J is TRBJ2-1 and V is TRBV9; TRBD2 aligns across 13 bases. The germline V gene encodes CDR1 SGDLS and CDR2 YYNGEE. This CDR3 comprises 16 residues. Losses at the gene ends were 3 bases for V and 9 bases for J; bases not matched to a gene: 9. CDR3 bases: TGTGCCAGCAGCGGCGGGACTAGCGGGGTGAGCGGTGAGCAGTTCTTC. It translates to CASSGGTSGVSGEQFF. The full variable domain, its missing parts supplied by reference TRBV9 and TRBJ2-1, is DSGVTQTPKHLITATGQRVTLRCSPRSGDLSVYWYQQSLDQGLQFLIQYYNGEERAKGNILERFSAQQFPDLHSELNLSSLELGDSALYFCASSGGTSGVSGEQFFGPGTRLTVL.

The chain uses TRBV28 and TRBJ2-7; 16 bases fit TRBD2. This CDR3 spans 20 amino acids. Germline V CDR1 and CDR2: MDHEN, SYDVKM. The J segment lost 3 bases and the V segment lost 2 bases, leaving 13 bases of the junction unmatched. CDR3 in DNA: TGTGCCAGCAGTTTAATAGGCGGGGGACTAGCGGGAGGGCAAAGCTACGAGCAGTACTTC. Translated, it gives CASSLIGGGLAGGQSYEQYF.